This T cell receptor (beta chain) comes out of a study of blood T cell repertoires in COVID-19. Turning to the study itself: Material from acute and convalescent COVID-19 was sourced from the United States, Italy and Spain. Sample material is recorded as cDNA or gDNA derived from T cells, B-cell-depleted T cells, or PBMCs.

The CDR3 loop spans 15 amino acids. Germline CDR1 is KGHSH and CDR2 is LQKENI. V was clipped by 2 bases and J by 4 bases; unmatched bases: 7. The authors' processing: Nucleated cell counts were estimated from reference gene primer amplification. Method: immunoSEQ multiplex PCR; TCRdb's copy keeps in-frame clones and lacks some. The V and J calls and clone size come from that table; D and trimming were worked out from the DNA. This sample yields a few hundred thousand clones, of which roughly four fifths are seen a single time; approximately 3.2% belongs to the top ten. The chain recombines TRBV18 with TRBJ1-1, with 7 bases identical to TRBD1. The source is a woman aged 18-29 years with acute or convalescent COVID-19. Material: peripheral blood. CDR3 in DNA: TGTGCCAGCTCACCATATCCAGGGGGGATCACTGAAGCTTTCTTT. Protein sequence: CASSPYPGGITEAFF.